This TCR beta chain was found in a study of early T cells in non-severe SARS-CoV-2 infection. Study overall: Unsorted whole-blood RNA was sequenced in bulk, leaving chains unpaired.

Concerning this clonotype itself: As yet, its antigen is unknown.

The CDR3 consists of 15 residues. Per the germline V gene, CDR1 is DFQATT and CDR2 is SNEGSKA (reference sequence). The germline V and J ends were trimmed by 5 bases and 8 bases, with 22 bases remaining between them. Study findings and constraints: Lookups in VDJdb leaned toward anti-spike CD8 responses and missed private and CD4 specificities.

Each single cDNA molecule received a unique molecular identifier. TCRdb reprocessed the 5' RACE reads with MiXCR, giving one entry per CDR3 protein. The table lists roughly 62,000 distinct CDR3 sequences, approximately 8% of them singletons. The sample comprised whole blood. The TCR comes from an adult who was a healthcare worker with PCR-confirmed SARS-CoV-2 infection or an uninfected control (not recorded which). This chain joins TRBV20-1 and TRBJ2-1; perhaps TRBD2 as D (6 bases). The CDR3 DNA reads as TGCAGTGCTTGGCGACCGGGACTGAAGATGGATGAGCAGTTCTTC. This codes for CSAWRPGLKMDEQFF.